This entry lists 27 T cell receptor beta chains sequenced from one sample in a study of cytomegalovirus exposure and HLA in healthy donors listed by TCRdb under 2017. The library was produced with the immunoSEQ multiplex PCR assay. The multiplex PCR relied on a mix of 60 forward primers for TCR Vbeta segments and 13 reverse primers for TCR Jbeta segments. TCRdb took over this immuneACCESS table, retaining in-frame rearrangements with V and J assigned. Such tables are incomplete; in checked studies, under half of the missing clones stem from an unresolved V gene, and the remainder is unexplained. Across this sample there are around 160,000 clones, with around 75% seen only once. 4.7% of the sample is held by the ten biggest clonotypes. Sequencing was done on a sample of PBMCs. Receptors were obtained from a man aged 18 to 30 in good health and CMV-seropositive.

The chain recombines TRBV14 with TRBJ2-6, with D possibly being TRBD2 (6 bases). CDR1 and CDR2 from the germline V gene are SGHDN and FVKESK. Deletions cut 1 base from V and 0 bases from J, with 7 bases between. CDR3 length equals 16 residues. The CDR3 nucleotides are TGTGCCAGCAGCCAAGGAGCGGGCTCTGGGGCCAACGTCCTGACTTTC. It specifies CASSQGAGSGANVLTF.

This chain uses TRBV5-4 with TRBJ2-1, with TRBD2 matching 10 bases. Germline CDR1 SGHNT, CDR2 YYREEE (reference sequence). V trimming: 0 bases; J trimming: 9 bases; junction bases outside the gene matches: 12. CDR3 length: 17 amino acids. CDR3 loop: CASSLDPSGRAGGEQFF. As DNA, the CDR3 is TGTGCCAGCAGCTTGGATCCCAGCGGGAGGGCCGGTGGTGAGCAGTTCTTC. The variable domain in full, with the rest retrieved from reference TRBV5-4 and TRBJ2-1, is ETGVTQSPTHLIKTRGQQVTLRCSSQSGHNTVSWYQQALGQGPQFIFQYYREEENGRGNFPPRFSGLQFPNYSSELNVNALELDDSALYLCASSLDPSGRAGGEQFFGPGTRLTVL.

Only one count was recorded for this clone. V usage is TRBV4-1 and J usage is TRBJ2-1, with 9 bases identical to TRBD2. Losses at the gene ends were 1 base for V and 10 bases for J; bases not matched to a gene: 8. CDR3 length: 15 amino acids. Germline values: CDR1 MGHRA, CDR2 YSYEKL. The CDR3 nucleotides are TGCGCCAGCAGCCAAGGAGCGGGGGGCAGAGAGGAGCAGTTCTTC. Protein sequence: CASSQGAGGREEQFF.

The chain couples TRBV19 to TRBJ1-2, with TRBD1 matching 9 bases. The germline gives CDR1 LNHDA, CDR2 SQIVND (reference sequence). The V and J ends lost 3 bases and 2 bases, in that order; junction bases with no gene match: 10. The CDR3 has 17 amino acids. The chain's CDR3 is CASSIFGQGTKNYGYTF. The CDR3 DNA reads TGTGCCAGTAGTATTTTCGGACAGGGGACTAAAAACTATGGCTACACCTTC. The whole variable domain, filled in from reference TRBV19 and TRBJ1-2, reads DGGITQSPKYLFRKEGQNVTLSCEQNLNHDAMYWYRQDPGQGLRLIYYSQIVNDFQKGDIAEGYSVSREKKESFPLTVTSAQKNPTAFYLCASSIFGQGTKNYGYTFGSGTRLTVV.

This chain links TRBV7-9 with TRBJ2-3, with TRBD1 matching over 9 bases. This CDR3 contains 16 residues. The junction had 10 bases not matched to a gene; V was cut back by 5 bases and J by 4 bases. Germline V gene sequence: CDR1 SEHNR, CDR2 FQNEAQ (reference sequence). The CDR3 coding sequence is TGTGCCAGCAGCCCACCCCGGGACAGGGTATCAGATACGCAGTATTTT. Translating gives CASSPPRDRVSDTQYF.

This clone was detected a few times. The V and J genes are TRBV5-1 and TRBJ2-1; no definite D call. With 4 bases removed from V and 5 bases from J, the gap between germline ends came to 19 bases. This CDR3 region has 16 residues. Germline CDR1 reads SGHRS; CDR2 reads YFSETQ. The CDR3 sequence is CASSGELFTKHNEQFF. CDR3 coding DNA: TGCGCCAGCAGCGGAGAACTTTTTACCAAACACAATGAGCAGTTCTTC. The variable domain in full, completed from reference TRBV5-1 and TRBJ2-1, reads KAGVTQTPRYLIKTRGQQVTLSCSPISGHRSVSWYQQTPGQGLQFLFEYFSETQRNKGNFPGRFSGRQFSNSRSEMNVSTLELGDSALYLCASSGELFTKHNEQFFGPGTRLTVL.

The chain recombines TRBV6-1 with TRBJ2-5; 8 bases are shared with TRBD2. This CDR3 region has 14 residues. CDR1 and CDR2 from the germline V gene are MNHNS and SASEGT. Trimming removed 7 bases from V and 4 bases from J; junction bases left unmatched: 8. The CDR3 nucleotides are TGTGCCAGCACGGAGCGGGGGAAGGGAGAGACCCAGTACTTC. Protein sequence: CASTERGKGETQYF.

Details on this clone: Within the sample, other DNA sequences also encode this same CDR3. V is TRBV15 and J is TRBJ1-1; 9 nucleotides agree with TRBD1. Losses at the gene ends were 0 bases for V and 5 bases for J; bases not matched to a gene: 4. The CDR3 length is 15 residues. Germline CDR1 LNHNV, CDR2 YYDKDF (reference sequence). CDR3 in DNA: TGTGCCACCAGCAGAGATAGGGGACAGGGTACTGAAGCTTTCTTT. The encoded protein is CATSRDRGQGTEAFF.

This clone is medium-sized (0.01 to 0.1%) in the sample. The chain is built from TRBV4-1 and TRBJ2-1; tentatively, D is TRBD1 (6 bases). Trimming pared 3 bases from V and 8 bases from J, leaving 17 bases between. This CDR3 is 15 amino acids long. Per germline, CDR1 MGHRA and CDR2 YSYEKL. The CDR3 DNA reads as TGCGCCAGCAGCCACATCGACATCGAGGGGGATGAGCAGTTCTTC. Its protein is CASSHIDIEGDEQFF.

This clone was recorded a few times. The V and J genes are TRBV28 and TRBJ2-7; TRBD1 agrees at 7 bases. Germline CDR1 reads MDHEN; CDR2 reads SYDVKM. There are 15 residues in the CDR3. V shed 3 bases and J 3 bases; nucleotides not matched to a gene: 8. CDR3: CASSFRDSHIYEQYV. The CDR3 bases are TGTGCCAGCAGTTTCCGGGACAGTCATATCTACGAGCAGTACGTC.

V usage is TRBV5-6 and J usage is TRBJ2-5; D not resolved. CDR3 size: 15 residues. V lost 4 bases and J 2 bases, leaving 15 bases between the germline ends. Germline loops: CDR1 SGHDT, CDR2 YYEEEE. CDR3 DNA: TGTGCCAGCAGCCTGCAGCGTGGATATCAAGAGACCCAGTACTTC. Its protein product is CASSLQRGYQETQYF.

The rearrangement joins TRBV5-1 to TRBJ1-1; weak D call: TRBD1 (5 bases). The germline V gene has CDR1 SGHRS and CDR2 YFSETQ. V was shortened by 3 bases and J by 3 bases, with 12 bases between the two germline ends. The CDR3 sequence is 14 residues long. CDR3 sequence: CASSSRRGDTEAFF. Written as DNA, the CDR3 is TGCGCCAGCAGCTCTAGACGGGGGGACACTGAAGCTTTCTTT.

The genes are TRBV29-1 and TRBJ1-3; D not resolved. The germline V gene has CDR1 SQVTM and CDR2 ANQGSEA. The CDR3 extends over 13 amino acids. V lost 6 bases to trimming and J lost 0 bases, with 9 bases between them. DNA of the CDR3: TGCAGCGTCGGAGGAGTCTCTGGAAACACCATATATTTT. It translates to CSVGGVSGNTIYF.

The rearrangement links TRBV2 to TRBJ2-5, with D perhaps TRBD2 (6 bases). V lost 1 base, J lost 1 base, and 7 bases lay in between. CDR1 is SNHLY and CDR2 is FYNNEI in the germline V gene. The CDR3 length is 14 residues. The CDR3 is CASSEVGGQETQYF. The CDR3 nucleotides read TGTGCCAGCAGTGAAGTGGGAGGCCAAGAGACCCAGTACTTC. Complete variable domain (other parts from reference TRBV2 and TRBJ2-5): EPEVTQTPSHQVTQMGQEVILRCVPISNHLYFYWYRQILGQKVEFLVSFYNNEISEKSEIFDDQFSVERPDGSNFTLKIRSTKLEDSAMYFCASSEVGGQETQYFGPGTRLLVL.

V gene TRBV28 combines with J gene TRBJ1-5; 8 nucleotides agree with TRBD1. CDR1 and CDR2 from the germline V gene are MDHEN and SYDVKM. The CDR3 contains 13 residues. With 11 bases clipped from V and 6 bases from J, the junction kept 9 bases outside the gene matches. CDR3 in DNA: TGTGCCTATACAGGGGGGGCAGGTCAGCCCCAGCATTTT. Residues: CAYTGGAGQPQHF.

On this clone: The sample contains more than one DNA sequence encoding this CDR3. The CDR3 sequence: CATSRLRQMNTEAFF. CDR3 coding DNA: TGTGCCACCAGCAGGCTTAGACAGATGAACACTGAAGCTTTCTTT. This chain connects TRBV15 to TRBJ1-1, with D possibly matching TRBD1 (5 bases). The V and J ends lost 3 bases and 0 bases respectively, with 11 bases between them. The CDR3 extends over 15 amino acids. CDR1 LNHNV and CDR2 YYDKDF come from the germline V gene (reference sequence).

V gene TRBV10-3 combines with J gene TRBJ1-1; TRBD1 aligns across 11 bases. With V trimmed by 6 bases and J by 3 bases, 12 bases remained unmatched. CDR3 length: 17 amino acids. Germline loops: CDR1 ENHRY, CDR2 SYGVKD. CDR3 DNA: TGTGCCATCAGACCTGGACAGGGGGCTCGATCGGACACTGAAGCTTTCTTT. It encodes CAIRPGQGARSDTEAFF.

The chain carries TRBV2 and TRBJ1-3; tentative D call: TRBD1 (5 bases). Germline V CDR1 and CDR2: SNHLY, FYNNEI. This CDR3 region has 15 residues. V was shortened by 6 bases and J by 4 bases, with 16 bases between the two germline ends. This CDR3 is CASSDPLRQGNTIYF. CDR3 nucleotides: TGTGCCAGCAGCGACCCCTTGCGACAGGGAAACACCATATATTTT.

This clone was observed a handful of times. This sequence joins TRBV2 and TRBJ2-1; 7 bases agree with TRBD1. With 8 bases clipped from V and 4 bases from J, the junction kept 5 bases outside the gene matches. The CDR3 is 13 amino acids. CDR1 SNHLY and CDR2 FYNNEI come from the germline V gene. Written as DNA, the CDR3 is TGTGCCAGCGGTGGGGACAGTTACAATGAGCAGTTCTTC. This sequence encodes CASGGDSYNEQFF.

The chain links TRBV5-1 to TRBJ2-1; D perhaps matches TRBD2 (5 bases). The V and J ends lost 0 bases and 0 bases respectively, with 10 bases between them. Germline V gives CDR1 SGHRS, CDR2 YFSETQ. This CDR3 is built from 16 residues. CDR3 protein: CASSLDGRYSYNEQFF. For the CDR3, the DNA is TGCGCCAGCAGCTTGGATGGGAGATACTCCTACAATGAGCAGTTCTTC.

With respect to this clone: This sample includes further DNA sequences coding for the same CDR3. This sequence joins TRBV18 and TRBJ2-3, with 11 bases identical to TRBD2. Losses at the gene ends were 3 bases for V and 0 bases for J; bases not matched to a gene: 2. Germline V gene sequence: CDR1 KGHSH, CDR2 LQKENI. CDR3 length: 16 amino acids. This CDR3 reads CASSPRTSGSTDTQYF. CDR3 DNA sequence: TGTGCCAGCTCACCGAGGACTAGCGGGAGCACAGATACGCAGTATTTT.

This rearrangement joins TRBV20-1 to TRBJ1-2, with 7 nucleotides matching TRBD1. The ends lost 6 bases at V and 8 bases at J; junction bases unmatched: 6. This CDR3 comprises 11 residues. In germline, CDR1 is DFQATT, CDR2 SNEGSKA (reference sequence). CDR3 sequence reads: CSATGAGGYTF. In nucleotides, the CDR3 is TGCAGTGCCACAGGGGCGGGGGGCTACACCTTC.

This clone showed up just a few times. The chain is built from TRBV10-3 and TRBJ2-3; possible D gene TRBD2, 5 bases. Germline CDR1 reads ENHRY; CDR2 reads SYGVKD. CDR3 length equals 16 residues. V shed 3 bases and J shed 0 bases, with 13 bases lying between them. The CDR3 is CAISDPRGPSTDTQYF. CDR3 DNA sequence: TGTGCCATCAGTGATCCCAGAGGGCCTAGCACAGATACGCAGTATTTT.

The rearrangement uses TRBV30 and TRBJ2-1; 9 bases match TRBD1. Per germline, CDR1 GTSNPN and CDR2 SVGIG (reference sequence). CDR3 length: 15 residues. Trimming removed 0 bases from V and 8 bases from J; junction bases left unmatched: 8. CDR3 region: CAWSVSGTGSDEQFF. The CDR3 DNA sequence: TGTGCCTGGAGTGTATCCGGGACAGGGTCCGATGAGCAGTTCTTC.

The chain uses TRBV5-4 and TRBJ1-1; 7 bases are a match to TRBD1. The CDR3 runs to 15 residues. Unmatched junction bases numbered 10, after V lost 0 bases and J lost 8 bases. Germline assignment: CDR1 SGHNT and CDR2 YYREEE (reference sequence). The CDR3 loop is CASSLVAGGIREAFF. Written as DNA, the CDR3 is TGTGCCAGCAGCTTGGTGGCAGGGGGAATAAGGGAAGCTTTCTTT. Full variable domain (remainder filled in from reference TRBV5-4 and TRBJ1-1): ETGVTQSPTHLIKTRGQQVTLRCSSQSGHNTVSWYQQALGQGPQFIFQYYREEENGRGNFPPRFSGLQFPNYSSELNVNALELDDSALYLCASSLVAGGIREAFFGQGTRLTVV.

The rearrangement joins TRBV15 to TRBJ2-2, with 14 bases aligning to TRBD2. Germline V gene data show CDR1 as LNHNV and CDR2 as YYDKDF (reference sequence). This CDR3 comprises 18 residues. Unmatched junction bases numbered 10, after V lost 5 bases and J lost 5 bases. Written as DNA, the CDR3 is TGTGCCACCAGCGACCCGGGACTAGCGGGAGTCGTAACCGGGGAGCTGTTTTTT. This codes for CATSDPGLAGVVTGELFF.

The J gene is TRBJ2-5, the V gene TRBV6-5; tentatively, D is TRBD1 (6 bases). V dropped 2 bases and J dropped 5 bases, with 18 bases sitting between them. Germline assignment: CDR1 MNHEY and CDR2 SVGAGI. This CDR3 is 16 amino acids long. CDR3 residues: CASSYEGQPRRETQYF. CDR3 coding DNA: TGTGCCAGCAGTTACGAAGGACAGCCTAGGAGGGAGACCCAGTACTTC.